The sequence of this T cell receptor (beta chain) was determined in a study of early T cells in non-severe SARS-CoV-2 infection. On the study more broadly: The study sequenced bulk RNA from unsorted whole blood, with chains unpaired. Study conclusions and caveats: Using VDJdb, the matching emphasized anti-spike CD8 responses while missing private and CD4 specificities.

This clonotype was seen more than once but under ten times. What it binds is not known. Molecules of cDNA were individually given unique molecular identifiers that were attached to them. TCRdb called the 5' RACE reads again in MiXCR, with one record for every CDR3 protein. The sample includes some 87,000 distinct CDR3 sequences, roughly an eighth seen only once; the top ten take about 2.7%. The sequencing input was whole blood. This TCR was sampled from an adult who was a healthcare worker with PCR-confirmed SARS-CoV-2 infection or an uninfected control (not recorded which).

CDR3 sequence: CASTPGTSGLGQYF. Written as DNA, the CDR3 is TGTGCCAGCACCCCCGGGACTAGCGGCCTTGGGCAGTACTTC. The rearrangement links TRBV6-5 to TRBJ2-7, with TRBD2 identical over 11 bases. CDR3 size: 14 residues. The germline V gene encodes CDR1 MNHEY and CDR2 SVGAGI. Trimming cost V 7 bases and J 9 bases; bases outside gene matches: 11.